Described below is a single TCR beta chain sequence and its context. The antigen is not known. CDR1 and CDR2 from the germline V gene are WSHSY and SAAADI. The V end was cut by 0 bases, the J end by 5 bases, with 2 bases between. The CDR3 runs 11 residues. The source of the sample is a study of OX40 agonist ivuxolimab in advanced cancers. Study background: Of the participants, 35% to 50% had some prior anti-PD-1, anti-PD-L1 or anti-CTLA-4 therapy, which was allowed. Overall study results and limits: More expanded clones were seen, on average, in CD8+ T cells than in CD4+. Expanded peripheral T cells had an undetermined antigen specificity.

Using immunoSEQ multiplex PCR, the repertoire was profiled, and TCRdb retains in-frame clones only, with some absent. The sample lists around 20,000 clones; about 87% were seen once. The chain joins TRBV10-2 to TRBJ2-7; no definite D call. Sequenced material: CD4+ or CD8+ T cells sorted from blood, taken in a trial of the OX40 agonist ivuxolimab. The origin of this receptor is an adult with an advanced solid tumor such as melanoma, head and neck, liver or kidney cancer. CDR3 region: CASSESNEQYF. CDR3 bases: TGCGCCAGCAGTGAGTCGAACGAGCAGTACTTC.